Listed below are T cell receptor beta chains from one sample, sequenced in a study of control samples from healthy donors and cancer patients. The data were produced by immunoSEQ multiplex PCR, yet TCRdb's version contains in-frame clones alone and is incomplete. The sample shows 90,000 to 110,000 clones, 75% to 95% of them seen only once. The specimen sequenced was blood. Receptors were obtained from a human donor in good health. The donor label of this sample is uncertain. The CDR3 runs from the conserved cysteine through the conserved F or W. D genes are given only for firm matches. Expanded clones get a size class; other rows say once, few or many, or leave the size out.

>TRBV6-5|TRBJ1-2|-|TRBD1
TGTGCCAGCAGTTCAGGGGGCTTTAGGGCTAACTATGGCTACACCTTC
CASSSGGFRANYGYTF
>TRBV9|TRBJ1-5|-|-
TGTGCCAGCAGCGTAGGACAGCCCAATCAGCCCCAGCATTTT
CASSVGQPNQPQHF
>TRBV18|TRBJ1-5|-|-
TGTGCCAGCTCAGCTGGGACTGATAGCAATCAGCCCCAGCATTTT
CASSAGTDSNQPQHF
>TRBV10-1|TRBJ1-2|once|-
TGCGCCAGCAGTGAGTCGGGGCAGCCAGCAGTGTATGGCTACACCTTC
CASSESGQPAVYGYTF
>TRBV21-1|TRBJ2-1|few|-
TGTGCCAGCAGCAATGAAACCCCTTACAGGGAGATGAACAATGAGCAGTTCTTC
CASSNETPYREMNNEQFF
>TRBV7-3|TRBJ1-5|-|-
TGTGCCAGCAGCTTATCGGGAGGAAATCAGCCCCAGCATTTT
CASSLSGGNQPQHF
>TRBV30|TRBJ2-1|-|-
TGTGCCTGGAGTGTCGGGACCGGAGCTCGGGAGCAGTTCTTC
CAWSVGTGAREQFF
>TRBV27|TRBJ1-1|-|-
TGTGCCAGCAGTTTATTTGGGGGCACTGAAGCTTTCTTT
CASSLFGGTEAFF
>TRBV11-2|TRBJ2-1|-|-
TGTGCCAGCAGCCAGGCAGGGGGGGGTAGAAATGAGCAGTTCTTC
CASSQAGGGRNEQFF
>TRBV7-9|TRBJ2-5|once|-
TGTGCCAGCAGCCCGGCAGAGACCCAGTACTTC
CASSPAETQYF
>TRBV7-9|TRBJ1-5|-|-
TGTGCCAGCAGCTTAGAGTCAGCCGTTAGCAATCAGCCCCAGCATTTT
CASSLESAVSNQPQHF
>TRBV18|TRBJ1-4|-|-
TGTGCCAGCTCACCGAAATGGGACAAAAGGAGGGAAAAACTGTTTTTT
CASSPKWDKRREKLFF
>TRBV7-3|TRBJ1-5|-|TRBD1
TGTGCCAGCAGCTCACCACGTTGCAACAGGGGGTATAGCAATCAGCCCCAGCATTTT
CASSSPRCNRGYSNQPQHF
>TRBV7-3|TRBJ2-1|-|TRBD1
TGTGCCAGCAGCTTCACCGGGACAGCCTACAATGAGCAGTTCTTC
CASSFTGTAYNEQFF
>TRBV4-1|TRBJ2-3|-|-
TGCGCCAGCAGCCAAAGTAATCAGGGCCCGGGGGATACGCAGTATTTT
CASSQSNQGPGDTQYF
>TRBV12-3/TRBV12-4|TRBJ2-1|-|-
TGTGCCAGCAGTTTACAGGGCTGGGATGAGCAGTTCTTC
CASSLQGWDEQFF
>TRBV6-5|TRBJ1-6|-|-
TGTGCCAGCAGTAAGAGCTCCTATAATTCACCCCTCCACTTT
CASSKSSYNSPLHF
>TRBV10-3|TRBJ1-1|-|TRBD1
TGTGCCATCAGCCAAACGGACAGGAGCACTGAAGCTTTCTTT
CAISQTDRSTEAFF
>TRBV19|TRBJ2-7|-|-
TGTGCCAGTAGCGAGGACACTTCCACCTACGAGCAGTACTTC
CASSEDTSTYEQYF
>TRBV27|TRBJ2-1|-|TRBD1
TGTGCCAGCAGTTTAGGGTGGGACAGATACAATGAGCAGTTCTTC
CASSLGWDRYNEQFF
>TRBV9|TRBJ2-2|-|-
TGTGCCAGCAGCTTCGCTTTTAGTACCGGGGAGCTGTTTTTT
CASSFAFSTGELFF
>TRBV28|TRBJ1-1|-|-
TGTGCCAGCAGTCCTCCGACCAACACTGAAGCTTTCTTT
CASSPPTNTEAFF
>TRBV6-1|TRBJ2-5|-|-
TGTGCCAGCAGTGAGGGAGGTTTAGGAGAGACCCAGTACTTC
CASSEGGLGETQYF
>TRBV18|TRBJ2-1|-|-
TGTGCCAGCCACAACCGCTGGGGTGAGCAGTTCTTC
CASHNRWGEQFF
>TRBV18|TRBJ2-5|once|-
TGTGCCAGCTCAGAAGAGGCCAACACGGGGACCCAGTACTTC
CASSEEANTGTQYF
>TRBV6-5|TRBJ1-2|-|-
TGTGCCAGCAGACAGGCCCAAACCGGCTATGGCTACACCTTC
CASRQAQTGYGYTF
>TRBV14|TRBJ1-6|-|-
TGTGCCAGCAGTGAGCCGGTTGTGGGTTCACCCCTCCACTTT
CASSEPVVGSPLHF
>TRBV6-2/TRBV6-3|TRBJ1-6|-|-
TGTGCCAGCAGTTACAGACAGCAGTATAATTCACCCCTCCACTTT
CASSYRQQYNSPLHF
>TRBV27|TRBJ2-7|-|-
TGTGCCAGCAGTCAGGGATTTAACGAGCAGTACTTC
CASSQGFNEQYF
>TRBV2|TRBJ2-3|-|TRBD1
TGTGCCAGCAGCTCACTGACAGGGATTAGCACAGATACGCAGTATTTT
CASSSLTGISTDTQYF
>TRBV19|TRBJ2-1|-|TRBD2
TGTGCCAGTAGTCAGACTAGCGGGGGAGGTAATGAGCAGTTCTTC
CASSQTSGGGNEQFF
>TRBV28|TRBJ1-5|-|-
TGTGCCAGCCGACCGCCGGGGGTAGGTCAGCCCCAGCATTTT
CASRPPGVGQPQHF
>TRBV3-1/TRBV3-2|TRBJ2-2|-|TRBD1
TGTGCCAGCAGCCCCCGGACAGGGTCGAACACCGGGGAGCTGTTTTTT
CASSPRTGSNTGELFF
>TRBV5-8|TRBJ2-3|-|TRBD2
TGTGCCAGCAGCTTGTGGACTAGCGGCAGCACAGATACGCAGTATTTT
CASSLWTSGSTDTQYF
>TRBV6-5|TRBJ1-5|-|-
TGTGCCAGCAGACGGCCAGGGAATCAGCCCCAGCATTTT
CASRRPGNQPQHF
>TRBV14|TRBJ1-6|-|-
TGTGCCAGCAGCGTAATGAATTCACCCCTCCACTTT
CASSVMNSPLHF
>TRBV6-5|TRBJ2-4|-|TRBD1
TGTGCCAGCAAACCTGGGACAGGGGGTTTAGACATTCAGTACTTC
CASKPGTGGLDIQYF
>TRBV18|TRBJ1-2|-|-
TGTGCCAGCTCACCCGGACCGACGGGCTATGGCTACACCTTC
CASSPGPTGYGYTF
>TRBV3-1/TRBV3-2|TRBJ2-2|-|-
TGTGCCAGCAGCCAAGCCCCGACCGGGGAGCTGTTTTTT
CASSQAPTGELFF
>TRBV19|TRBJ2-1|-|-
TGTGCCAGTAGTATCCAGAAGAGGAATGAGCAGTTCTTC
CASSIQKRNEQFF
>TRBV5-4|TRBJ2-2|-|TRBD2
TGTGCCAGCAGCTTGCCCGGGGGGGGTACCGGGGAGCTGTTTTTT
CASSLPGGGTGELFF
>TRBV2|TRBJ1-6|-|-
TGTGCCAGCAGTGAAGAGGGTTCGCGGCGTTCACCCCTCCACTTT
CASSEEGSRRSPLHF
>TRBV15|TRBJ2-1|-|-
TGTGCCACCAGGGACACGAGCTCCTACAATGAGCAGTTCTTC
CATRDTSSYNEQFF
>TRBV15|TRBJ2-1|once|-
TGTGCCACCAGCAGAGAAGGAAGCGCGGCCTACAATGAGCAGTTCTTC
CATSREGSAAYNEQFF
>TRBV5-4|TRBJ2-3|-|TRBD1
TGTGCCAGCAGCTTGACAGGGGGTCGTACAGATACGCAGTATTTT
CASSLTGGRTDTQYF